The T cell receptor (beta chain) under discussion was sequenced for a study of T cell responses to AZD1222 COVID-19 vaccine. Study conclusions and caveats: Repertoires were sampled only after the peak T cell response. Spike-specific TCR repertoires showed rising breadth and depth after two AZD1222 doses.

Note on this clone: Its antigen is undetermined.

Repertoires were generated with immunoSEQ multiplex PCR, while TCRdb's copy carries only in-frame clones and drops some. The sample records approximately 150,000 clones, under 95% being singletons. V gave up 2 bases and J gave up 0 bases; unmatched junction bases: 15. The CDR3 sequence is 21 residues long. The rearrangement joins TRBV23-1 to TRBJ1-6, with 8 nucleotides matching TRBD1. TRBV23-1 qualifies as an ORF whose function is uncertain. Here the sequenced sample was peripheral blood, taken on day 0 of AZD1222 vaccination. The TCR comes from an adult in good health. The CDR3 coding sequence is TGCGCCAGCAGTCAAACGACAGGGGCCGCTGAGGCGAGCTCCTATAATTCACCCCTCCACTTT. Translating gives CASSQTTGAAEASSYNSPLHF.